The 20 T cell receptor beta chains below come from one sample, sequenced in a study of blood T cell repertoires in COVID-19. Method: immunoSEQ multiplex PCR; TCRdb's copy keeps in-frame clones and lacks some. This table holds more than 300,000 clones, around 83% found once. The sequencing input was peripheral blood. The source of these receptors is a woman in her forties or fifties with acute or convalescent COVID-19.

V and J are TRBV18 and TRBJ1-1; TRBD1 matches at 7 bases. The CDR3 is 13 amino acids. From germline, CDR1 is KGHSH and CDR2 LQKENI. Trimming removed 6 bases from V and 3 bases from J; junction bases left unmatched: 4. This CDR3 is CASSITGDTEAFF. In nucleotides, the CDR3 is TGTGCCAGCTCTATAACAGGGGACACTGAAGCTTTCTTT. Complete variable domain (other parts from reference TRBV18 and TRBJ1-1): NAGVMQNPRHLVRRRGQEARLRCSPMKGHSHVYWYRQLPEEGLKFMVYLQKENIIDESGMPKERFSAEFPKEGPSILRIQQVVRGDSAAYFCASSITGDTEAFFGQGTRLTVV.

The CDR3 region is CASSWNQRHEQYF. The CDR3 coding sequence is TGTGCCAGCAGCTGGAATCAGCGCCACGAGCAGTACTTC. The chain couples TRBV6-2 or TRBV6-3 to TRBJ2-7; D is unclear. Germline V gives CDR1 MNHEY, CDR2 SVGEGT. Trimming stripped 6 bases from V and 5 bases from J, with 14 bases between. The CDR3 is 13 residues long.

The genes are TRBV29-1 and TRBJ1-1; D gene uncertain. The CDR3 has 12 residues. V dropped 2 bases and J dropped 4 bases, with 8 bases sitting between them. CDR1 SQVTM and CDR2 ANQGSEA come from the germline V gene. The CDR3 spells CSVEQASTEAFF. The CDR3, as DNA: TGCAGCGTTGAACAGGCGAGCACTGAAGCTTTCTTT.

CDR3 sequence (DNA): TGTGCCAGCAGCCAAGACACTAGTTACAATGAGCAGTTCTTC. Translation gives CASSQDTSYNEQFF. J is TRBJ2-1 and V is TRBV3-1 (or the pseudogene TRBV3-2); TRBD2 is a possible D gene (5 bases). V was trimmed by 0 bases and J by 4 bases, leaving 7 bases between them. Germline V gives CDR1 LGHDT, CDR2 YNNKEL (reference sequence). The length of the CDR3 is 14 residues.

CDR3 DNA sequence: TGTGCCAGCAGCATCGTCGGGACAGGCCCTAAATGGGACACTGAAGCTTTCTTT. This sequence encodes CASSIVGTGPKWDTEAFF. The V call is TRBV11-2, the J call TRBJ1-1; 8 positions agree with TRBD1. CDR1 and CDR2 (germline): SGHAT, FQNNGV. This CDR3 has 18 amino acids. V trimming: 5 bases; J trimming: 3 bases; junction bases outside the gene matches: 17.

The chain uses TRBV1 and TRBJ2-5; no DNA check was done on the table's D call, TRBD2. TRBV1 is given as a pseudogene. The CDR3 has 17 amino acids. CDR3 sequence: CTSSQDLRGGYQETQYF. The CDR3 coding sequence is TGCACCAGCAGCCAAGATTTACGGGGTGGGTACCAAGAGACCCAGTACTTC.

The sample holds a few counts of this clone. V is TRBV10-3 and J is TRBJ2-3; D may be TRBD2 (6 bases). There are 15 residues in the CDR3. The V end lost 3 bases, the J end lost 4 bases, and 14 bases lay between the germline ends. Germline CDR1 and CDR2: ENHRY and SYGVKD. The CDR3 here is CAISELLAEADTQYF. The DNA for the CDR3 is TGTGCCATCAGTGAATTGTTAGCGGAGGCAGATACGCAGTATTTT.

V and J are TRBV4-2 and TRBJ2-2; 8 bases agree with TRBD1. In germline, CDR1 is LGHNA, CDR2 YNFKEQ. V gave up 0 bases and J gave up 5 bases; unmatched junction bases: 2. The length of the CDR3 is 15 residues. For the CDR3, the DNA is TGTGCCAGCAGCCAAGACAGGGGGCCTACCGGGGAGCTGTTTTTT. This gives the protein CASSQDRGPTGELFF.

This sequence joins TRBV7-2 and TRBJ1-1; D might be TRBD1 (6 bases). Germline-derived CDR1 and CDR2 are SGHTA and FQGNSA. V lost 5 bases and J 5 bases, leaving 12 bases between the germline ends. This CDR3 contains 13 residues. The CDR3 nucleotides are TGTGCCAGCAGCGCCTCACAGGGTACTGAAGCTTTCTTT. Translated, it gives CASSASQGTEAFF.

This chain connects TRBV5-1 to TRBJ1-1; no firm D call. CDR3 size: 13 residues. From germline, CDR1 is SGHRS and CDR2 YFSETQ. Deletions cut 0 bases from V and 7 bases from J, with 10 bases between. CDR3 loop: CASSLGESGEAFF. DNA of the CDR3: TGCGCCAGCAGCTTGGGGGAGTCGGGTGAAGCTTTCTTT.

This chain links TRBV7-9 with TRBJ2-1; 11 bases agree with TRBD2. The CDR3 loop spans 17 amino acids. Germline trimming cut 3 bases from V and 4 bases from J; bases unmatched to any gene: 8. The germline CDR1 and CDR2 sequences are SEHNR and FQNEAQ (reference sequence). The CDR3 loop reads CASSFVQTSGKYNEQFF. The CDR3 DNA reads TGTGCCAGCAGCTTTGTTCAGACTAGCGGGAAATACAATGAGCAGTTCTTC.

At least ten counts were recorded for this clone. The rearrangement joins TRBV3-1 (or the pseudogene TRBV3-2) to TRBJ2-2; TRBD1 aligns across 8 bases. V lost 4 bases and J lost 5; bases outside the gene matches: 3. The germline V gene encodes CDR1 LGHDT and CDR2 YNNKEL (reference sequence). The length of the CDR3 is 14 residues. As DNA, the CDR3 is TGTGCCAGCAGCCTAACAGGGGGAACCGGGGAGCTGTTTTTT. Protein: CASSLTGGTGELFF.

In this sample, this clone turned up once. The V call is TRBV14, the J call TRBJ2-7, with 11 bases that match TRBD2. The V segment lost 5 bases and the J segment 0 bases; nucleotides outside the gene matches: 6. The germline gives CDR1 SGHDN, CDR2 FVKESK. CDR3 length: 16 amino acids. CDR3 protein: CASSGRLAGSSYEQYF. CDR3 in DNA: TGTGCCAGCAGCGGTCGACTAGCGGGGAGCTCCTACGAGCAGTACTTC.

The rearrangement joins TRBV7-2 to TRBJ1-6, with TRBD1 identical over 9 bases. V trimming: 2 bases; J trimming: 7 bases; junction bases outside the gene matches: 6. Looked up from germline, CDR1 is SGHTA and CDR2 is FQGNSA. CDR3 length equals 16 residues. CDR3 sequence reads: CASSLTGTGTNSPLHF. DNA of the CDR3: TGTGCCAGCAGCTTAACTGGGACAGGGACGAATTCACCCCTCCACTTT. The entire variable domain, with the rest obtained from reference TRBV7-2 and TRBJ1-6, is as follows: GAGVSQSPSNKVTEKGKDVELRCDPISGHTALYWYRQSLGQGLEFLIYFQGNSAPDKSGLPSDRFSAERTGGSVSTLTIQRTQQEDSAVYLCASSLTGTGTNSPLHFGNGTRLTVT.

J is TRBJ1-1 and V is TRBV11-2; D perhaps matches TRBD1 (6 bases). The CDR3 totals 14 residues. Germline CDR1 reads SGHAT; CDR2 reads FQNNGV. Trimming shortened V by 4 bases and J by 2 bases, and 11 bases separated the two germline ends. The CDR3 region is CASSSQGGNTEAFF. The DNA for the CDR3 is TGTGCCAGCAGCTCCCAAGGGGGAAACACTGAAGCTTTCTTT.

This chain connects TRBV25-1 to TRBJ1-1, with D maybe TRBD1 (5 bases). CDR1 and CDR2 from the germline V gene are MGHDK and SYGVNS. The V and J ends lost 7 bases and 10 bases respectively, with 13 bases between them. The CDR3 is 11 amino acids. The chain's CDR3 is CASTRAGGAFF. CDR3 bases: TGTGCCAGCACCCGGGCCGGGGGAGCTTTCTTT.

The CDR3 region has the DNA TGCGCCAGCGGCAGACTAGTTAGAGAGACCCAGTACTTC. This sequence encodes CASGRLVRETQYF. The chain has TRBV10-2 and TRBJ2-5, with D tentatively TRBD2 (6 bases). The CDR3 loop spans 13 amino acids. The germline CDR1 and CDR2 sequences are WSHSY and SAAADI. V was clipped by 8 bases and J by 4 bases, with 14 bases between them.

The chain recombines TRBV18 with TRBJ2-6, with D maybe TRBD1 (7 bases). Trimming removed 2 bases at V and 1 base at J, with 12 bases between. The germline CDR1 and CDR2 sequences are KGHSH and LQKENI. The CDR3 spans 17 residues. DNA for the CDR3: TGTGCCAGCTCACCAATGACAGGGAGGTCTGGGGCCAACGTCCTGACTTTC. Its translation is CASSPMTGRSGANVLTF.

The V call is TRBV6-4, the J call TRBJ1-6; D is possibly TRBD1 (5 bases). The CDR3 contains 15 residues. Trimming took off 6 bases at V and 5 bases at J, with 14 bases between the two ends. CDR1 and CDR2 (germline): MRHNA, SNTAGT. The CDR3 region has the DNA TGTGCCAGCAGACGAACAGGCGGGAATAATTCACCCCTCCACTTT. Its protein product is CASRRTGGNNSPLHF.

V usage is TRBV7-2 and J usage is TRBJ2-5; 12 bases are shared with TRBD2. The V gene's germline CDR1 is SGHTA and CDR2 FQGNSA. CDR3 length: 18 amino acids. V shed 4 bases and J 4 bases; nucleotides not matched to a gene: 13. CDR3 bases: TGTGCCAGCAGCTCTCAAACGGGGCTAGCGGGAGGGGGAGAGACCCAGTACTTC. It translates to CASSSQTGLAGGGETQYF.